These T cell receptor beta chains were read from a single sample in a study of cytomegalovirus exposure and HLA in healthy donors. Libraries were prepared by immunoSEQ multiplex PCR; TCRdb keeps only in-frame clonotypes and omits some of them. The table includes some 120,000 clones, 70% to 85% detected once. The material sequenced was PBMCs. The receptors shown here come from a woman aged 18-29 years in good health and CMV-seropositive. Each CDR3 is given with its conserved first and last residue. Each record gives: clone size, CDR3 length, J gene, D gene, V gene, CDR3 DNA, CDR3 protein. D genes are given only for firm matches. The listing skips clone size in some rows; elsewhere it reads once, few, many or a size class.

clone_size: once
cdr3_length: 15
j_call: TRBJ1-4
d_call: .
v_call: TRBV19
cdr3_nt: TGTGCCAGTAGTCCACTCGGGACAACTAATGAAAAACTGTTTTTT
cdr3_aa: CASSPLGTTNEKLFF

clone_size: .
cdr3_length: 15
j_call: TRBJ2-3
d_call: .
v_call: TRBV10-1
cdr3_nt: TGCGCCAGCAGTGAGTTTCAGGGGGGCGCGGATACGCAGTATTTT
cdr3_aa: CASSEFQGGADTQYF

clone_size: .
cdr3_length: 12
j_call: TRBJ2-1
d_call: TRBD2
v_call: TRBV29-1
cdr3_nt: TGCAGCGCCCTTGGACTAGCGGATGAGCAGTTCTTC
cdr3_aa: CSALGLADEQFF

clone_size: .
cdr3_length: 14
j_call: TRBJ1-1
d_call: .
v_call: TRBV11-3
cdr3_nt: TGTGCCAGCAGCTTAAACCCGTGGGGGGCTGAAGCTTTCTTT
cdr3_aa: CASSLNPWGAEAFF

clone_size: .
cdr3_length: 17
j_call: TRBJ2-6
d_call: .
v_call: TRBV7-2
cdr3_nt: TGTGCCAGCAGCTTAGGGGCGGGGGCGCCCGGGGCCAACGTCCTGACTTTC
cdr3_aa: CASSLGAGAPGANVLTF

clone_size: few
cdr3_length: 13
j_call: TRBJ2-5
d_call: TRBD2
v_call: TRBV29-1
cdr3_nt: TGCAGCGTTGAGTGGCTAGCGGAAGAGACCCAGTACTTC
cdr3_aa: CSVEWLAEETQYF

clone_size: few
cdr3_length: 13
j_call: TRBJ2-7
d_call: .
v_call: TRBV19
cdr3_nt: TGTGCCAGTAGTGGAGCCAGCTCCTACGAGCAGTACTTC
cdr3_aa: CASSGASSYEQYF

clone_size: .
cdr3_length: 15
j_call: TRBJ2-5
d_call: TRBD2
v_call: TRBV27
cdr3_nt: TGTGCCAGCAGTGTATCCGGGACTAGCGCCGGGGCCCAGTACTTC
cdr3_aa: CASSVSGTSAGAQYF

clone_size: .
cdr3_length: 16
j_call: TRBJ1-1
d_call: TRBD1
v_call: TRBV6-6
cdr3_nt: TGTGCCAGCAAAACCGGGACAGGGTTCCGGGACACTGAAGCTTTCTTT
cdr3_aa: CASKTGTGFRDTEAFF

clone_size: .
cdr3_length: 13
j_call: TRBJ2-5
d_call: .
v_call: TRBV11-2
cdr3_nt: TGTGCCAGCAGCTTAGTGGAGGGGGAGACCCAGTACTTC
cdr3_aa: CASSLVEGETQYF

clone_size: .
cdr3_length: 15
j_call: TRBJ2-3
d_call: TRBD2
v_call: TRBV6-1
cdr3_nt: TGTGCCAGCAGTAACATCGGGGGGTCCACAGATACGCAGTATTTT
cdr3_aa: CASSNIGGSTDTQYF

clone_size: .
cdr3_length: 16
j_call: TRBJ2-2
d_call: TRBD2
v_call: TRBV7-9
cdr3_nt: TGTGCCAGCAGCTTTGCGGCGGGGGTAAACACCGGGGAGCTGTTTTTT
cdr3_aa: CASSFAAGVNTGELFF

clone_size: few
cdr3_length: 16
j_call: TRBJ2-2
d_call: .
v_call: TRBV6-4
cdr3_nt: TGTGCCAGCAGTGACTCGAAGGACTCCAACACCGGGGAGCTGTTTTTT
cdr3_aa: CASSDSKDSNTGELFF

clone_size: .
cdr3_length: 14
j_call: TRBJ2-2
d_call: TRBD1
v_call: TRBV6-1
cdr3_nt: TGTGCCAGCAGTGGACAGGGGAACACCGGGGAGCTGTTTTTT
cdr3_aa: CASSGQGNTGELFF

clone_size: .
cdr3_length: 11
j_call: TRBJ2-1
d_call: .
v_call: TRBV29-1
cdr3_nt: TGCAGCGTTGTCTTGGGGGGTGAGCAGTTCTTC
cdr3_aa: CSVVLGGEQFF

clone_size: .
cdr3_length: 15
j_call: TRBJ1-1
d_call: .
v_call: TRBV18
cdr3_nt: TGTGCCAGCTCACCCACTGAAGGCGGGAACACTGAAGCTTTCTTT
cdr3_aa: CASSPTEGGNTEAFF

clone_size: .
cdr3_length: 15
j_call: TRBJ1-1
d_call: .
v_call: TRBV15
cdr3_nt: TGTGCCACCAGCAGAGCCGGGGGGTGGTACACTGAAGCTTTCTTT
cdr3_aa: CATSRAGGWYTEAFF

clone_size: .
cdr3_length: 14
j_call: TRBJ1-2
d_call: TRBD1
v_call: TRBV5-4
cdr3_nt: TGTGCCAGCAGCCCAGGACAGGGAAACTATGGCTACACCTTC
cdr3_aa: CASSPGQGNYGYTF

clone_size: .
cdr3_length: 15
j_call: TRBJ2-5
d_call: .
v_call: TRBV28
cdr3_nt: TGTGCCAGCAGTCTCCCCGGGACACCAGAAGAGACCCAGTACTTC
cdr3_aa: CASSLPGTPEETQYF

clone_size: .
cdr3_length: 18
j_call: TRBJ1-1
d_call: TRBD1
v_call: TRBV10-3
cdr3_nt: TGTGCCATCAGTCCTAGGACAGGGTTAGACGGAAGCGGCACTGAAGCTTTCTTT
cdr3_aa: CAISPRTGLDGSGTEAFF

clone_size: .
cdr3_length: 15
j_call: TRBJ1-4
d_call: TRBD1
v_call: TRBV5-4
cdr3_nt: TGTGCCAGCAGCTTGGCGGGACAGGATAATGAAAAACTGTTTTTT
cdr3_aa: CASSLAGQDNEKLFF

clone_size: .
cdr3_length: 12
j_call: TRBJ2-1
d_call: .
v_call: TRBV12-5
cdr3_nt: TGTGCTAGTGGTTTGGCGCGGAATGAGCAGTTCTTC
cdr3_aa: CASGLARNEQFF

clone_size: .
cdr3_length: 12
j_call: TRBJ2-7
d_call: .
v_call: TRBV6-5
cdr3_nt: TGTGCCACCCGGACAGCCTCCTACGAGCAGTACTTC
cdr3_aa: CATRTASYEQYF

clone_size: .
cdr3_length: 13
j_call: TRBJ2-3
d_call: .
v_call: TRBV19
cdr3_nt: TGTGCCAGTAGTATAGTCCTCACAGATACGCAGTATTTT
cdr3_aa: CASSIVLTDTQYF

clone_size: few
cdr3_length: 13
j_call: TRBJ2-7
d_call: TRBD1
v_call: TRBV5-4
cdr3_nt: TGTGCCCCCCGGGGACAGGGGTGGAACGAGCAGTACTTC
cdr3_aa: CAPRGQGWNEQYF

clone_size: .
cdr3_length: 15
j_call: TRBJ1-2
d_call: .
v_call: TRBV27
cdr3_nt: TGTGCCAGCAGTCCCTACCCGGGGAGCGGCTATGGCTACACCTTC
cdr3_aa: CASSPYPGSGYGYTF

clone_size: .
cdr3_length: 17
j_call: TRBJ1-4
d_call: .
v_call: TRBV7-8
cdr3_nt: TGTGCCAGCAGCTTAGTAGTGCCAGGGGCAACTAATGAAAAACTGTTTTTT
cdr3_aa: CASSLVVPGATNEKLFF

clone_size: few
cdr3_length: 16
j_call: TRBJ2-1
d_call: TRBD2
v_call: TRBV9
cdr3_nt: TGTGCCAGCAGCCAATTTCTAGCGGGGGATATCAATGAGCAGTTCTTC
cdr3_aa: CASSQFLAGDINEQFF

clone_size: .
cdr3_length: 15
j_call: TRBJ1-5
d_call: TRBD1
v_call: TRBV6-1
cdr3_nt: TGTGCCAGCAGTCCGAAGACAGGGGAGGGTCAGCCCCAGCATTTT
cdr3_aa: CASSPKTGEGQPQHF

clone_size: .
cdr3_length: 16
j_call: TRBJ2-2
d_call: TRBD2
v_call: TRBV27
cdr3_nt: TGTGCCAGCAGTCTATGGTCCGGGGGGAAGACCGGGGAGCTGTTTTTT
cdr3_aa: CASSLWSGGKTGELFF

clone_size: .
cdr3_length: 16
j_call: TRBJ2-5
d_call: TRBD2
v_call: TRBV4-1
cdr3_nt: TGCGCCAGCAGCCAACCTCTAGCGGGGGGGCCGAAGACCCAGTACTTC
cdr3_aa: CASSQPLAGGPKTQYF

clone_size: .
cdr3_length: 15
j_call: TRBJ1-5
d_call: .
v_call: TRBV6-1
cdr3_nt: TGTGCCAGCAGTGAATACAGGGAGCGAGGTCAGCCCCAGCATTTT
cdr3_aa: CASSEYRERGQPQHF

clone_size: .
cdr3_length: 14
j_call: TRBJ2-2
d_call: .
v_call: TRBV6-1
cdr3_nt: TGTGCCAGCCCCAGCGAAACCTTAACCGGGGAGCTGTTTTTT
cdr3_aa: CASPSETLTGELFF

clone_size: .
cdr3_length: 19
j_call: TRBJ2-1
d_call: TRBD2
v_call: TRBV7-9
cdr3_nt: TGTGCCAGCAGCTCGAAACTAGCGGACGTTACTAGCTCCTACAATGAGCAGTTCTTC
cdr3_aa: CASSSKLADVTSSYNEQFF

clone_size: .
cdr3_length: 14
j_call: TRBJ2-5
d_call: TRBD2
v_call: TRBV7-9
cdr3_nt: TGTGCCAGCCACGAGCTCCGGGGGGTGGAGACCCAGTACTTC
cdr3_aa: CASHELRGVETQYF

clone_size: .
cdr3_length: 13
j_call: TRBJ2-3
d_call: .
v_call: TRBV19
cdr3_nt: TGTGCCAGTAGTGTAAACATGCCAGATACGCAGTATTTT
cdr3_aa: CASSVNMPDTQYF

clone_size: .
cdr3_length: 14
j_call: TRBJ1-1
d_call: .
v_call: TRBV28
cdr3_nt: TGTGCCAGCAGTTCTGGGATCGGGGGAACTGAAGCTTTCTTT
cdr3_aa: CASSSGIGGTEAFF

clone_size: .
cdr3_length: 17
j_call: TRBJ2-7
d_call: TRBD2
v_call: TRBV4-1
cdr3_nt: TGCGCCAGCAGCCAAGAAGGCCCCACTAGCGGGGGCTACGAGCAGTACTTC
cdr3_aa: CASSQEGPTSGGYEQYF

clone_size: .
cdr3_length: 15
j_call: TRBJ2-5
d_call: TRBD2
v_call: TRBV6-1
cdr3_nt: TGTGCCAGCGGAGGACTAGCGGGGGGCGGTGAGACCCAGTACTTC
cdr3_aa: CASGGLAGGGETQYF

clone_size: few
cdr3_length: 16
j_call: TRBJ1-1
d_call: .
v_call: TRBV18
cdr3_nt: TGTGCCAGCTCACCATCCCCCGCACTTTCAAACACTGAAGCTTTCTTT
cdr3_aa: CASSPSPALSNTEAFF

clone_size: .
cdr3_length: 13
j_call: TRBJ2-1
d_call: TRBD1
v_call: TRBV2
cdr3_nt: TGTGCCAGCAGGTGGGACAGGGCTTTTGAGCAGTTCTTC
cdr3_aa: CASRWDRAFEQFF

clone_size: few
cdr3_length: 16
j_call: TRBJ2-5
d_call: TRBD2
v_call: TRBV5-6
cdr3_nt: TGTGCCAGCAGCCCCTCCGGGACTAGCGGGGTCGAGACCCAGTACTTC
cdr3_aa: CASSPSGTSGVETQYF

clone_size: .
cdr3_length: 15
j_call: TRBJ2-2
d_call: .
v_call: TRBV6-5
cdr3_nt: TGTGCCAGCAACGCCGGAGGGCCTGCCGGCGGGGAGCTGTTTTTT
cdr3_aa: CASNAGGPAGGELFF